These T cell receptor beta chains were read from a single sample in a study of graft-versus-host responses after intestinal transplantation. These TCRs are of unknown antigen specificity. The method was immunoSEQ multiplex PCR; TCRdb's version includes in-frame clones alone and lacks a portion of them. The data show about 130,000 clones, around 94% seen once. Sequences were derived from unstimulated CD4+ T cells sorted from spleen or lymph node cells, sampled before intestinal transplant. All receptors derive from a human donor who received an intestinal transplant. Each CDR3 is given with its conserved first and last residue. A D gene is named only where the DNA matches it firmly. Expanded clones get a size class; other rows say once, few or many, or leave the size out.

clone_size: .; d_call: TRBD1; v_call: TRBV29-1; j_call: TRBJ1-2; cdr3_nt: TGCAGCGTTGAAGATTCCGGGACAGGGTACTATGGCTACACCTTC; cdr3_aa: CSVEDSGTGYYGYTF
clone_size: .; d_call: TRBD1; v_call: TRBV6-1; j_call: TRBJ2-5; cdr3_nt: TGTGCCAGCAGTTGGGGACAGATAGAAGAGACCCAGTACTTC; cdr3_aa: CASSWGQIEETQYF
clone_size: .; d_call: .; v_call: TRBV5-4; j_call: TRBJ2-3; cdr3_nt: TGTGCCAGCAGCTTGTTAAGCACAGATACGCAGTATTTT; cdr3_aa: CASSLLSTDTQYF
clone_size: .; d_call: .; v_call: TRBV11-1; j_call: TRBJ2-5; cdr3_nt: TGTGCCAGCAGCTTAGAGGCGAGGGCTGGGGAGACCCAGTACTTC; cdr3_aa: CASSLEARAGETQYF
clone_size: once; d_call: TRBD1; v_call: TRBV4-2; j_call: TRBJ1-5; cdr3_nt: TGTGCCAGCAGCCAAGTCACGAGGACAGGGAGTCAGCCCCAGCATTTT; cdr3_aa: CASSQVTRTGSQPQHF
clone_size: .; d_call: .; v_call: TRBV18; j_call: TRBJ1-1; cdr3_nt: TGTGCCAGCTCACCACAGACAGAGATGAACACTGAAGCTTTCTTT; cdr3_aa: CASSPQTEMNTEAFF
clone_size: .; d_call: TRBD1; v_call: TRBV5-6; j_call: TRBJ1-2; cdr3_nt: TGTGCCAGCAGCCTACAGGGGGCGCGTGACTATGGCTACACCTTC; cdr3_aa: CASSLQGARDYGYTF
clone_size: few; d_call: .; v_call: TRBV5-6; j_call: TRBJ2-7; cdr3_nt: TGTGCCAGCAGCCGCGGAGTCCCCTACGAGCAGTACTTC; cdr3_aa: CASSRGVPYEQYF
clone_size: .; d_call: .; v_call: TRBV6-1; j_call: TRBJ1-5; cdr3_nt: TGTGCCAGCAGCCCTACGGGGGGGGAGGGTCAGCCCCAGCATTTT; cdr3_aa: CASSPTGGEGQPQHF
clone_size: .; d_call: .; v_call: TRBV5-1; j_call: TRBJ1-4; cdr3_nt: TGCGCCAGCAGCCTCGCAGGGACCCGTAGGGAAAAACTGTTTTTT; cdr3_aa: CASSLAGTRREKLFF
clone_size: .; d_call: .; v_call: TRBV14; j_call: TRBJ2-3; cdr3_nt: TGTGCCAGCAGCCAAGATTTCGGCAGCGGTTCTCTCCGCACAGATACGCAGTATTTT; cdr3_aa: CASSQDFGSGSLRTDTQYF
clone_size: .; d_call: .; v_call: TRBV18; j_call: TRBJ1-1; cdr3_nt: TGTGCCAGCTCACCACCGGTGATGACGGAAGCTTTCTTT; cdr3_aa: CASSPPVMTEAFF
clone_size: .; d_call: .; v_call: TRBV2; j_call: TRBJ1-6; cdr3_nt: TGTGCCAGCAGTGCCCTACGGCCCTCCTATAATTCACCCCTCCACTTT; cdr3_aa: CASSALRPSYNSPLHF
clone_size: .; d_call: TRBD1; v_call: TRBV5-5; j_call: TRBJ1-2; cdr3_nt: TGTGCCAGCACCTCGGACGTGGCAGGGGGGAGCTACACCTTC; cdr3_aa: CASTSDVAGGSYTF
clone_size: .; d_call: .; v_call: TRBV25-1; j_call: TRBJ1-6; cdr3_nt: TGTGCCAGCAGTGAAAGGGCCAGCCCCTATAATTCACCCCTCCACTTT; cdr3_aa: CASSERASPYNSPLHF
clone_size: .; d_call: TRBD1; v_call: TRBV18; j_call: TRBJ1-4; cdr3_nt: TGTGCCAGCTCACCACGGACAGGTCCTATGGGTGAAAAACTGTTTTTT; cdr3_aa: CASSPRTGPMGEKLFF
clone_size: .; d_call: TRBD2; v_call: TRBV27; j_call: TRBJ2-7; cdr3_nt: TGTGCCAGCAGCTCCTATAGCGGGGGGGCATTGGAGCAGTACTTC; cdr3_aa: CASSSYSGGALEQYF
clone_size: .; d_call: .; v_call: TRBV7-6; j_call: TRBJ2-3; cdr3_nt: TGTGCCAGCAGCTTAGACGCGCGTTTCGATACGCAGTATTTT; cdr3_aa: CASSLDARFDTQYF
clone_size: .; d_call: .; v_call: TRBV5-1; j_call: TRBJ1-3; cdr3_nt: TGCGCCAGCAGCGAGCCGGGACCAGGAAACACCATATATTTT; cdr3_aa: CASSEPGPGNTIYF
clone_size: .; d_call: .; v_call: TRBV5-6; j_call: TRBJ2-3; cdr3_nt: TGTGCCAGCAGCTTACCCGCGGGGCAGGGCAGCACAGATACGCAGTATTTT; cdr3_aa: CASSLPAGQGSTDTQYF
clone_size: .; d_call: .; v_call: TRBV11-3; j_call: TRBJ2-2; cdr3_nt: TGTGCCAGCAGCTTAGACGGGCGCGGGGAGCTGTTTTTT; cdr3_aa: CASSLDGRGELFF
clone_size: .; d_call: .; v_call: TRBV27; j_call: TRBJ2-3; cdr3_nt: TGTGCCAGCAGTTTAGTAGAGGGGAACACAGATACGCAGTATTTT; cdr3_aa: CASSLVEGNTDTQYF
clone_size: .; d_call: .; v_call: TRBV7-9; j_call: TRBJ1-2; cdr3_nt: TGTGCCAGCAGCAACCTCGACGGAGCTAACTATGGCTACACCTTC; cdr3_aa: CASSNLDGANYGYTF
clone_size: .; d_call: .; v_call: TRBV27; j_call: TRBJ1-3; cdr3_nt: TGTGCCAGCAGCATGTACTCTGGAAACACCATATATTTT; cdr3_aa: CASSMYSGNTIYF
clone_size: .; d_call: TRBD2; v_call: TRBV29-1; j_call: TRBJ2-7; cdr3_nt: TGCAGCGCCAGAGGGCTAGCGGGGTCCTACGAGCAGTACTTC; cdr3_aa: CSARGLAGSYEQYF
clone_size: .; d_call: TRBD2; v_call: TRBV5-6; j_call: TRBJ2-5; cdr3_nt: TGTGCCAGCAGCCACCTGGGGAGGGGTGGAGAGACCCAGTACTTC; cdr3_aa: CASSHLGRGGETQYF
clone_size: .; d_call: .; v_call: TRBV29-1; j_call: TRBJ2-4; cdr3_nt: TGCAGCGTTTCAACGGGGGACATTCAGTACTTC; cdr3_aa: CSVSTGDIQYF
clone_size: .; d_call: .; v_call: TRBV20-1; j_call: TRBJ1-1; cdr3_nt: TGCAGTGCTAGACCGCGGGAAGCTTTCTTT; cdr3_aa: CSARPREAFF
clone_size: .; d_call: .; v_call: TRBV11-2; j_call: TRBJ1-1; cdr3_nt: TGTGCCAGCAGCTCCTCTGGGCAGCCTAACACTGAAGCTTTCTTT; cdr3_aa: CASSSSGQPNTEAFF
clone_size: .; d_call: .; v_call: TRBV27; j_call: TRBJ2-5; cdr3_nt: TGTGCCAGCAGTTTATCGGGGGAGACCCAGTACTTC; cdr3_aa: CASSLSGETQYF
clone_size: .; d_call: .; v_call: TRBV10-1; j_call: TRBJ1-1; cdr3_nt: TGCGCCAGCAGTGTTTCGGGACGGGGCACTGAAGCTTTCTTT; cdr3_aa: CASSVSGRGTEAFF
clone_size: .; d_call: TRBD2; v_call: TRBV30; j_call: TRBJ2-3; cdr3_nt: TGTGCTGGAACGGCGGGGGGGGGTACGCAGTATTTT; cdr3_aa: CAGTAGGGTQYF
clone_size: .; d_call: .; v_call: TRBV10-3; j_call: TRBJ2-1; cdr3_nt: TGTGCCATCAGTGGTGGCGGGGGCCCTTACAATGAGCAGTTCTTC; cdr3_aa: CAISGGGGPYNEQFF
clone_size: .; d_call: TRBD1; v_call: TRBV6-6; j_call: TRBJ1-2; cdr3_nt: TGTGCCAGCAGTTACCGACAGGGCGAAGGCTACACCTTC; cdr3_aa: CASSYRQGEGYTF
clone_size: once; d_call: .; v_call: TRBV7-8; j_call: TRBJ1-2; cdr3_nt: TGTGCCAGCAGCTTAGTATCGGGAGCTGGCTACACCTTC; cdr3_aa: CASSLVSGAGYTF
clone_size: once; d_call: .; v_call: TRBV29-1; j_call: TRBJ1-5; cdr3_nt: TGCAGCGTTGCGGAACAAGACAATCAGCCCCAGCATTTT; cdr3_aa: CSVAEQDNQPQHF
clone_size: .; d_call: TRBD1; v_call: TRBV7-9; j_call: TRBJ2-3; cdr3_nt: TGTGCCAGCAGCTCACCCGGACAGGGGCACACAGATACGCAGTATTTT; cdr3_aa: CASSSPGQGHTDTQYF
clone_size: .; d_call: .; v_call: TRBV6-1; j_call: TRBJ2-5; cdr3_nt: TGTGCCAGCAGTGCCACTCCGGGACACCTAGAGACCCAGTACTTC; cdr3_aa: CASSATPGHLETQYF
clone_size: .; d_call: .; v_call: TRBV6-5; j_call: TRBJ2-1; cdr3_nt: TGTGCCAGCAGTTACTCGAGTGCAGGAGGATACGAGCAGTTCTTC; cdr3_aa: CASSYSSAGGYEQFF
clone_size: .; d_call: TRBD2; v_call: TRBV6-1; j_call: TRBJ2-5; cdr3_nt: TGTGCCACTAGACTAGCCTATATCGAAGGAGAGACCCAGTACTTC; cdr3_aa: CATRLAYIEGETQYF
clone_size: .; d_call: .; v_call: TRBV30; j_call: TRBJ2-7; cdr3_nt: TGTGCCTGGAGTTCAGGGGTGCTCGATGAGCAGTACTTC; cdr3_aa: CAWSSGVLDEQYF
clone_size: .; d_call: .; v_call: TRBV18; j_call: TRBJ2-1; cdr3_nt: TGTGCCAGCTCACCACCGAGGGCCTACAATGAGCAGTTCTTC; cdr3_aa: CASSPPRAYNEQFF
clone_size: .; d_call: .; v_call: TRBV15; j_call: TRBJ1-2; cdr3_nt: TGTGCCACCAGCCCACTGGACAGTGACTATGGCTACACCTTC; cdr3_aa: CATSPLDSDYGYTF
clone_size: .; d_call: .; v_call: TRBV28; j_call: TRBJ1-6; cdr3_nt: TGTGCCAGCAGGCCACCTTTGGAGAATTCACCCCTCCACTTT; cdr3_aa: CASRPPLENSPLHF
clone_size: .; d_call: .; v_call: TRBV6-6; j_call: TRBJ1-1; cdr3_nt: TGTGCCAGCAGTTATGGGGCCCTGGGAACTGAAGCTTTCTTT; cdr3_aa: CASSYGALGTEAFF
clone_size: .; d_call: .; v_call: TRBV19; j_call: TRBJ2-1; cdr3_nt: TGTGCCAGTAGTATTCTGGGCTACAATGAGCAGTTCTTC; cdr3_aa: CASSILGYNEQFF
clone_size: .; d_call: TRBD1; v_call: TRBV7-9; j_call: TRBJ1-2; cdr3_nt: TGTGCCAGCAGCTTTCCGGGACAGGGGATAGAGGGCTACACCTTC; cdr3_aa: CASSFPGQGIEGYTF
clone_size: .; d_call: .; v_call: TRBV18; j_call: TRBJ1-5; cdr3_nt: TGTGCCAGCTCGATAACAGGGAAGAGCAATCAGCCCCAGCATTTT; cdr3_aa: CASSITGKSNQPQHF
clone_size: .; d_call: .; v_call: TRBV27; j_call: TRBJ2-5; cdr3_nt: TGTGCCAGCGGATCGTGGGGGGAAGAGACCCAGTACTTC; cdr3_aa: CASGSWGEETQYF
clone_size: .; d_call: .; v_call: TRBV18; j_call: TRBJ1-2; cdr3_nt: TGTGCCAGCTCATCCGCAGGGGCAAACTATGGCTACACCTTC; cdr3_aa: CASSSAGANYGYTF
clone_size: .; d_call: .; v_call: TRBV18; j_call: TRBJ2-4; cdr3_nt: TGTGCCAGCTCACCACCCTCGAGGGCCAAAAACATTCAGTACTTC; cdr3_aa: CASSPPSRAKNIQYF
clone_size: .; d_call: TRBD1; v_call: TRBV7-2; j_call: TRBJ1-5; cdr3_nt: TGTGCCAGCAGCTCACCCCCCGGGACAGGCAGCAATCAGCCCCAGCATTTT; cdr3_aa: CASSSPPGTGSNQPQHF
clone_size: .; d_call: .; v_call: TRBV5-1; j_call: TRBJ2-5; cdr3_nt: TGCGCCAGCAGCTCGGCGGCCCCGGACACTGGTTTCGGTAGGACCCAGTACTTC; cdr3_aa: CASSSAAPDTGFGRTQYF
clone_size: .; d_call: TRBD1; v_call: TRBV6-1; j_call: TRBJ1-3; cdr3_nt: TGTGCCAGCACTGGACAGGGTACAGGAAACACCATATATTTT; cdr3_aa: CASTGQGTGNTIYF
clone_size: .; d_call: .; v_call: TRBV7-8; j_call: TRBJ2-1; cdr3_nt: TGTGCCAGCAGCAACGCAATCCACATGGGGGGCCGGGATGAGCAGTTCTTC; cdr3_aa: CASSNAIHMGGRDEQFF
clone_size: once; d_call: TRBD2; v_call: TRBV4-1; j_call: TRBJ2-5; cdr3_nt: TGCGCCAGCAGCCAAGGTAGCGGGGGGGCGCAGACCCAGTACTTC; cdr3_aa: CASSQGSGGAQTQYF